This is a list of T cell receptor beta chains from one sample in a study of post-analysis software for immune sequencing data. One entry per CDR3 protein, called by TCRdb with MiXCR from the PCR reads. The repertoire holds around 440,000 distinct CDR3 sequences, with roughly 45% as singletons. The sequencing input was blood. Source of these receptors: a girl aged 10 to 17 with multiple sclerosis. The CDR3 runs from the conserved cysteine through the conserved F or W. The D gene is left open where the match is weak. Expanded clones are given a class, and other clones once, few, many or no size at all.

clone_size: .
j_call: TRBJ2-2
v_call: TRBV27
d_call: .
cdr3_nt: TGTGCCAGCAGTCCTCGGGCGCAGGCGAACACCGGGGAGCTGTTTTTT
cdr3_aa: CASSPRAQANTGELFF

clone_size: .
j_call: TRBJ1-1
v_call: TRBV12-3/TRBV12-4
d_call: .
cdr3_nt: TGTGCCAGCAGTAACAGGGCCGATGAAGCTTTCTTT
cdr3_aa: CASSNRADEAFF

clone_size: few
j_call: TRBJ2-7
v_call: TRBV27
d_call: TRBD1
cdr3_nt: TGTGCCAGCAGTTTTAAACCTCCGGGACAGGGCTACGAGCAGTACTTC
cdr3_aa: CASSFKPPGQGYEQYF

clone_size: .
j_call: TRBJ2-3
v_call: TRBV7-3
d_call: .
cdr3_nt: TGTGCCAGCAGCTTGGGATTAGCGGAGACAGATACGCAGTATTTT
cdr3_aa: CASSLGLAETDTQYF

clone_size: .
j_call: TRBJ1-2
v_call: TRBV4-2
d_call: .
cdr3_nt: TGTGCCAGCAGCCAAGTAGGGGAGAACTATGGCTACACCTTC
cdr3_aa: CASSQVGENYGYTF

clone_size: few
j_call: TRBJ2-7
v_call: TRBV7-6
d_call: .
cdr3_nt: TGTGCCAGCAGACCCCTTGTGGGGTCCTACGAGCAGTACTTC
cdr3_aa: CASRPLVGSYEQYF

clone_size: .
j_call: TRBJ2-7
v_call: TRBV12-3/TRBV12-4
d_call: TRBD2
cdr3_nt: TGTGCCAGCAGTTTAGGGCGAGCGGGATACGAGCAGTACTTC
cdr3_aa: CASSLGRAGYEQYF

clone_size: .
j_call: TRBJ1-1
v_call: TRBV11-2
d_call: .
cdr3_nt: TGTGCCAGCAGCTTAGAATTCGTGAACACTGAAGCTTTCTTT
cdr3_aa: CASSLEFVNTEAFF

clone_size: .
j_call: TRBJ1-1
v_call: TRBV6-5
d_call: .
cdr3_nt: TGTGCCAGCAGTTACTCTGGTAGGACCATGAACATTGAAGCTTTCTTT
cdr3_aa: CASSYSGRTMNIEAFF

clone_size: .
j_call: TRBJ2-2
v_call: TRBV7-3
d_call: .
cdr3_nt: TGTGCCAGCAGCCCACCGAAGGACTGGGGCACCGGGGAGCTGTTTTTT
cdr3_aa: CASSPPKDWGTGELFF

clone_size: .
j_call: TRBJ2-5
v_call: TRBV5-5
d_call: .
cdr3_nt: TGTGCCAGCAGCTTGGCCGAAGGGACCCAGTACTTC
cdr3_aa: CASSLAEGTQYF

clone_size: .
j_call: TRBJ2-5
v_call: TRBV7-2
d_call: .
cdr3_nt: TGTGCCAGCAGCACTAGCAGCCAAGAGACCCAGTACTTC
cdr3_aa: CASSTSSQETQYF

clone_size: .
j_call: TRBJ2-2
v_call: TRBV12-3/TRBV12-4
d_call: .
cdr3_nt: TGTGCCAGCACCCCTGGTCCCGGGGAGCTGTTTTTT
cdr3_aa: CASTPGPGELFF

clone_size: few
j_call: TRBJ2-3
v_call: TRBV6-1
d_call: .
cdr3_nt: TGTGCCAGCCCTCCCTGGTCGGAGGGCACAGATACGCAGTATTTT
cdr3_aa: CASPPWSEGTDTQYF

clone_size: few
j_call: TRBJ2-7
v_call: TRBV29-1
d_call: .
cdr3_nt: TGCAGCGTTGAAGCTAGTGGCGAGCAGTACTTC
cdr3_aa: CSVEASGEQYF

clone_size: few
j_call: TRBJ2-6
v_call: TRBV5-5
d_call: .
cdr3_nt: TGTGCCAGCAGCCCCAAGCGAGGGGGATCTGGGGCCAACGTCCTGACTTTC
cdr3_aa: CASSPKRGGSGANVLTF

clone_size: few
j_call: TRBJ2-3
v_call: TRBV13
d_call: TRBD1
cdr3_nt: TGTGCCAGCAGCTTAGGGTCGACAGGGACGGATACGCAGTATTTT
cdr3_aa: CASSLGSTGTDTQYF